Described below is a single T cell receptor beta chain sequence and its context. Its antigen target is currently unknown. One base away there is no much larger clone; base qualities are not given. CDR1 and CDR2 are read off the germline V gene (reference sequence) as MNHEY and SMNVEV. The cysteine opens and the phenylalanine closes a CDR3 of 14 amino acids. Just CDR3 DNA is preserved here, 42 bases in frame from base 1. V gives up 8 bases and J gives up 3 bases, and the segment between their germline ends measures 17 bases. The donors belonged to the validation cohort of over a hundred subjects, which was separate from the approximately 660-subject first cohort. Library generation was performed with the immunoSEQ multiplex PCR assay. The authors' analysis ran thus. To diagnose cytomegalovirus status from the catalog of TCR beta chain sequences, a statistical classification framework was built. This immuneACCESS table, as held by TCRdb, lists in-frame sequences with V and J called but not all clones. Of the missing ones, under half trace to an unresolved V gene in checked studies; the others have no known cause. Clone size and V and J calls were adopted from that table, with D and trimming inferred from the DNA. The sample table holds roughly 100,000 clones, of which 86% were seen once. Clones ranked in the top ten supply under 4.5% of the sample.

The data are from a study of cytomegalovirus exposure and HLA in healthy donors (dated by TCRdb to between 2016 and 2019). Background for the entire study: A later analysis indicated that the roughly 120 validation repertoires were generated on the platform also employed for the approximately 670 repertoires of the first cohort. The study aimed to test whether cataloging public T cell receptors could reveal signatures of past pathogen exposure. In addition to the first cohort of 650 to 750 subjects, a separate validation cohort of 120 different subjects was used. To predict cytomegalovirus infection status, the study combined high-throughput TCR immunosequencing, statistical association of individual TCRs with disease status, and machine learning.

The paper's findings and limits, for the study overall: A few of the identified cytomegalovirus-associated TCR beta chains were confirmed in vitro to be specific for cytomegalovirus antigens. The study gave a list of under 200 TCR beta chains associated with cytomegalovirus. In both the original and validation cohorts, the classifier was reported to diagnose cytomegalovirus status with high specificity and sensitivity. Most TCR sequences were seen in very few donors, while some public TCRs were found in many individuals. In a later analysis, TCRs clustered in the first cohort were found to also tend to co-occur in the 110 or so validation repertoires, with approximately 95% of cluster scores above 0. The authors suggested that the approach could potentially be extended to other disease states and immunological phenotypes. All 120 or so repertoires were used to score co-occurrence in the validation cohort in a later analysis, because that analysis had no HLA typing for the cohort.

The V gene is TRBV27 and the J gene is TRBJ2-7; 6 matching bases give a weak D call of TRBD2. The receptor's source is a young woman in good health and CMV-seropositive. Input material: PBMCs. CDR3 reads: CASGWGDGDYEQYF. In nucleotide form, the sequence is TGTGCCAGCGGGTGGGGGGACGGAGACTACGAGCAGTACTTC.